This T cell receptor beta chain was observed in a study of blood T cell repertoires in COVID-19. Study-level information: The origin of the acute and convalescent COVID-19 samples was the United States, Italy and Spain. Sources were T cells, B-cell-depleted T cells, or PBMCs; the material itself was cDNA or gDNA.

Study processing details: Reference gene primers were amplified, and this amplification served to estimate nucleated cell counts. Method: immunoSEQ multiplex PCR; TCRdb's copy keeps in-frame clones and lacks some. V and J calls and clone size are given by that table; D and trimming were obtained from the DNA. The sample yields over 200,000 clones, about 88% seen once. The CDR3 sequence is 13 residues long. Per the germline V gene, CDR1 is MNHEY and CDR2 is SVGAGI. Trimming left V 5 bases short and J 4 bases short, with 9 bases between. Sequences were obtained from peripheral blood. This receptor was taken from a woman aged 55 to 70 with acute or convalescent COVID-19. The chain links TRBV6-5 to TRBJ1-5; a weak D match, TRBD1 (6 bases). CDR3 nucleotides: TGTGCCAGCAGTAACGACAGGAATCAGCCCCAGCATTTT. Residues: CASSNDRNQPQHF.